Listed here is a single TCR beta chain. TCRdb's table, derived via immunoSEQ multiplex PCR, lists solely in-frame clones and lacks some. Of 85,000 to 100,000 clones in the sample, 94% were seen once. These data belong to a study of OX40 agonist ivuxolimab in advanced cancers. Study-wide context: Mean age about 60 years, range roughly 23 to 79; 82.7% male. Eligibility admitted prior anti-PD-1, anti-PD-L1 or anti-CTLA-4 therapy; 35% to 40% had some.

Trimming stripped 5 bases from V and 4 bases from J, with 8 bases between. The CDR3 loop spans 12 amino acids. The germline CDR1 and CDR2 sequences are SGHTA and FQGNSA. The source was CD4+ or CD8+ T cells sorted from blood, collected in a trial of the OX40 agonist ivuxolimab. The clonotype originates from an adult with an advanced solid tumor such as melanoma, head and neck, liver or kidney cancer. The chain couples TRBV7-2 to TRBJ1-2; D may be TRBD1 (5 bases). As DNA, the CDR3 is TGTGCCAGCAGCCAGGGACCCTATGGCTACACCTTC. It encodes CASSQGPYGYTF.